This TCR beta chain was profiled in a study of blood T cell repertoires in COVID-19. About the study: Samples of COVID-19 (acute and convalescent) were obtained from the United States, Italy and Spain.

This CDR3 spans 15 amino acids. CDR1 is MNHEY and CDR2 is SVGEGT in the germline V gene. V dropped 5 bases and J dropped 3; count of bases not matched to a gene: 7. The sample holds one count of this clone. Sequencing used immunoSEQ multiplex PCR; TCRdb keeps in-frame clones, though not all of them. There are about 140,000 clones in the sample; 70% to 90% occur only once, and 11% lies in the top ten. The TCR was taken from a woman aged 80 or older with acute or convalescent COVID-19. What was sequenced was peripheral blood. The genes are TRBV6-2 or TRBV6-3 and TRBJ2-7; 10 bases match TRBD1. The CDR3 region is CASSLRDRGFYEQYF. The CDR3 region has the DNA TGTGCCAGCAGTCTCCGGGACAGGGGCTTCTACGAGCAGTACTTC.